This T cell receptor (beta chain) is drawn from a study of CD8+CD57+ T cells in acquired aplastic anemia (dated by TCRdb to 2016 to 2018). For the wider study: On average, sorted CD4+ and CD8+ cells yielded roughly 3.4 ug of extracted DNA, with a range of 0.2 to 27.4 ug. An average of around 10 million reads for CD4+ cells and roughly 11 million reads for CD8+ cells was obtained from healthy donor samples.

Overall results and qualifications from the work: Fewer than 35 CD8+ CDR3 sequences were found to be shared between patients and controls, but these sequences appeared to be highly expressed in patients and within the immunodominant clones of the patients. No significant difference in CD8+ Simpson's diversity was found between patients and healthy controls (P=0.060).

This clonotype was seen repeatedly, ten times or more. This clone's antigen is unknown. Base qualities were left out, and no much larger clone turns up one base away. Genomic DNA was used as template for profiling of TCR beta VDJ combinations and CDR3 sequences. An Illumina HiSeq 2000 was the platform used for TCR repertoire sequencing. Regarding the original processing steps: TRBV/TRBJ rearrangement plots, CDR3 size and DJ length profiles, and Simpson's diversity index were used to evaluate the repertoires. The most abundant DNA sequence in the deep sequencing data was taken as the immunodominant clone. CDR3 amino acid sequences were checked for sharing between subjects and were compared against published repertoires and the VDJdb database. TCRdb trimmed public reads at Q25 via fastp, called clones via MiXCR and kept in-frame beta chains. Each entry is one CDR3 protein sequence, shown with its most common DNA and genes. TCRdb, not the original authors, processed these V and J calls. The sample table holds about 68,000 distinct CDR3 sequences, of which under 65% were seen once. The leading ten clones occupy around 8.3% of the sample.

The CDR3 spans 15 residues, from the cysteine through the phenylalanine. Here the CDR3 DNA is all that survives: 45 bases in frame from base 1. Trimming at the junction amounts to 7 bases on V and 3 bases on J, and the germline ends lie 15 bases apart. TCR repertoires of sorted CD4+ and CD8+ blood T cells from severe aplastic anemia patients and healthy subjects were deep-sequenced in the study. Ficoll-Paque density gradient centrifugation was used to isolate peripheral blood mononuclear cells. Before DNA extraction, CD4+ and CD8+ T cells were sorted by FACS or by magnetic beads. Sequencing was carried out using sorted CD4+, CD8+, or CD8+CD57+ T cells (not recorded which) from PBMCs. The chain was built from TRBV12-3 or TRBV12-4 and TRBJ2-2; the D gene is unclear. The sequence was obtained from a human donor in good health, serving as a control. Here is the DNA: TGTGCCAGCACCCTCCTGACACCCGACACCGGGGAGCTGTTTTTT. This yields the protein CASTLLTPDTGELFF.